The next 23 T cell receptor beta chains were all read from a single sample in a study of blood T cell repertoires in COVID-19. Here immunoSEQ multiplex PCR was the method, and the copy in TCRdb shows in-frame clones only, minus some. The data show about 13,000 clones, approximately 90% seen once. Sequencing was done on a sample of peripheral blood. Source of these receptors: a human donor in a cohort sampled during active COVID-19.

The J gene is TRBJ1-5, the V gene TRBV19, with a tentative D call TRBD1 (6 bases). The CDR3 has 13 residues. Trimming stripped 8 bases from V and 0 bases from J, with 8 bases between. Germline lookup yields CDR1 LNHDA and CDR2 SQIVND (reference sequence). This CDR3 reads CASWGLSNQPQHF. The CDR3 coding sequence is TGTGCCAGTTGGGGGCTTAGCAATCAGCCCCAGCATTTT.

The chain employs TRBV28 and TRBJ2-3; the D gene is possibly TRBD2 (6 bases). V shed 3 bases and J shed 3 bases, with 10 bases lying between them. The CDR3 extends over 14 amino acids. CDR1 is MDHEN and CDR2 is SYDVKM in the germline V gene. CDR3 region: CASSLGEVTDTQYF. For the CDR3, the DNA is TGTGCCAGCAGTTTGGGGGAGGTGACAGATACGCAGTATTTT.

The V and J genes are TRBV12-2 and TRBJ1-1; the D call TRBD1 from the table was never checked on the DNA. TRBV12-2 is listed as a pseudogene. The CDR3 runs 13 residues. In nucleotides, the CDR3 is TGTGCAAGTCGCTTAGTAGGGGACACTGAAGCTTTCTTT. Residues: CASRLVGDTEAFF.

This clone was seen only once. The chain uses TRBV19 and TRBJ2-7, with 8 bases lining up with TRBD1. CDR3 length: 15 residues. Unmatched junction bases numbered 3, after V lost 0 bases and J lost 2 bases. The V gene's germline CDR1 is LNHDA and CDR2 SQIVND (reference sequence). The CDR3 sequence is CASSIDRQGPYEQYF. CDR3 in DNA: TGTGCCAGTAGTATAGATCGACAGGGGCCCTACGAGCAGTACTTC.

The chain's CDR3 is CASSELPNPTSGGALPEDTQYF. CDR3 nucleotides: TGTGCCAGCAGTGAATTACCCAACCCGACTAGCGGGGGGGCCCTTCCTGAAGATACGCAGTATTTT. The chain uses TRBV2 and TRBJ2-3, with 14 bases matching TRBD2. The germline gives CDR1 SNHLY, CDR2 FYNNEI. The V segment lost 2 bases and the J segment 5 bases; nucleotides outside the gene matches: 21. The CDR3 length is 22 residues.

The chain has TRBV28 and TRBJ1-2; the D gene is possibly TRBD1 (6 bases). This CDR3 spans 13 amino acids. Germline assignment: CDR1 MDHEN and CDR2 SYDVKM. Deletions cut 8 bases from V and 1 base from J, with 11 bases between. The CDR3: CASLQGRNYGYTF. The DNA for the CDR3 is TGTGCCAGCCTACAGGGACGTAACTATGGCTACACCTTC.

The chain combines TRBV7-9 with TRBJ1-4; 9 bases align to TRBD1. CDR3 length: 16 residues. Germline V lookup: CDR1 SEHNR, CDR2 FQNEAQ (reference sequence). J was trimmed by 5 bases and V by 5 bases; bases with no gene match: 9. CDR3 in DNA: TGTGCCAGCAGCCAAGGTTCGGGGACAGGGAATGAAAAACTGTTTTTT. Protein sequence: CASSQGSGTGNEKLFF.

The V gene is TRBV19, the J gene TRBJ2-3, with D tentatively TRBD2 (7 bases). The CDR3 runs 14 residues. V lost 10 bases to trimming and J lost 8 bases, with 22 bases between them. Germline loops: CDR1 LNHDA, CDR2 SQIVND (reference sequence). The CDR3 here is CATQGGGALGTQYF. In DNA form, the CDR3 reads TGTGCCACCCAAGGAGGGGGGGCCTTAGGTACGCAGTATTTT.

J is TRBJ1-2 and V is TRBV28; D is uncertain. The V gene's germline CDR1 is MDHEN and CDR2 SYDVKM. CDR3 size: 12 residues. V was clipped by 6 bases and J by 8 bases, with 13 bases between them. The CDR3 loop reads CASRVGGYGYTF. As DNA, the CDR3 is TGTGCCAGCAGGGTGGGAGGGTACGGCTACACCTTC.

The CDR3 DNA follows: TGTGCCAGCAGGACAGGGGCTGCGGAAGAAAAACTGTTTTTT. It yields the protein CASRTGAAEEKLFF. This chain joins TRBV6-5 and TRBJ1-4, with TRBD1 matching over 8 bases. V trimming: 6 bases; J trimming: 8 bases; junction bases outside the gene matches: 8. The CDR3 totals 14 residues. In germline, CDR1 is MNHEY, CDR2 SVGAGI.

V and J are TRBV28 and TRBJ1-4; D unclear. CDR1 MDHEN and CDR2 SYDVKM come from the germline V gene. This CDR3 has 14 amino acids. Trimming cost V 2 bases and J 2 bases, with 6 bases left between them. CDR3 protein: CASSLIQTNEKLFF. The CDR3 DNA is TGTGCCAGCAGTTTAATACAGACTAATGAAAAACTGTTTTTT.

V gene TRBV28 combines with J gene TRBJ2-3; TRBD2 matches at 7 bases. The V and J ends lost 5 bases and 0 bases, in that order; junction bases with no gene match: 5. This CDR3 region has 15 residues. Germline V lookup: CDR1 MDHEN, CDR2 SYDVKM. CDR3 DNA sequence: TGTGCCAGCAGTGTAGCGGGCTTTAGCACAGATACGCAGTATTTT. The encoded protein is CASSVAGFSTDTQYF. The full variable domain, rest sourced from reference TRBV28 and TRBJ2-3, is DVKVTQSSRYLVKRTGEKVFLECVQDMDHENMFWYRQDPGLGLRLIYFSYDVKMKEKGDIPEGYSVSREKKERFSLILESASTNQTSMYLCASSVAGFSTDTQYFGPGTRLTVL.

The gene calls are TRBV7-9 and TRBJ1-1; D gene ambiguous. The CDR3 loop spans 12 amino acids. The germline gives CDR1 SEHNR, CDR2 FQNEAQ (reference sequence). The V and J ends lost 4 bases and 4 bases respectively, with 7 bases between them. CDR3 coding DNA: TGTGCCAGCAGCTCGGGTTTCACTGAAGCTTTCTTT. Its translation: CASSSGFTEAFF. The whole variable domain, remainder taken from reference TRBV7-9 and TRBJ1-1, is DTGVSQNPRHKITKRGQNVTFRCDPISEHNRLYWYRQTLGQGPEFLTYFQNEAQLEKSRLLSDRFSAERPKGSFSTLEIQRTEQGDSAMYLCASSSGFTEAFFGQGTRLTVV.

The CDR3 bases are TGCGCCAGCAGCCAAGATCGTCTCGCAGGGGGCTACACCGGGGAGCTGTTTTTT. It yields the protein CASSQDRLAGGYTGELFF. The chain has TRBV4-1 and TRBJ2-2; 8 positions agree with TRBD1. Germline CDR1 MGHRA, CDR2 YSYEKL. J lost 3 bases, V lost 0 bases, and 9 bases had no gene match. The CDR3 is 18 residues long.

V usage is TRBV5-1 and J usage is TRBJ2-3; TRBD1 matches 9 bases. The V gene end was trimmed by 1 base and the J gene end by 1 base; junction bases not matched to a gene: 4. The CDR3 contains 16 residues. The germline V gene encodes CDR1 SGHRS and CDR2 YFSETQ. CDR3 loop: CASSLLGDRGTDTQYF. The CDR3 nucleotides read TGCGCCAGCAGCTTGCTAGGGGACAGGGGCACAGATACGCAGTATTTT.

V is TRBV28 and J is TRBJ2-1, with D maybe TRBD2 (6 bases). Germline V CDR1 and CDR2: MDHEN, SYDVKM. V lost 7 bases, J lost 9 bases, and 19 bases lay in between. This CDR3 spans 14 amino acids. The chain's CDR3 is CASNPGVTMGEQFF. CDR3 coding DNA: TGTGCCAGCAACCCGGGAGTAACAATGGGTGAGCAGTTCTTC.

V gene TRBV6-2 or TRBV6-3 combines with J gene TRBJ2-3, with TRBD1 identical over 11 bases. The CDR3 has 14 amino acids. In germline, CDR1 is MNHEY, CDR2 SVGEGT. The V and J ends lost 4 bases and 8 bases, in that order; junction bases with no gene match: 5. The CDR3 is CASSSPDRGPTQYF. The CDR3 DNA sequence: TGTGCCAGCAGTTCTCCGGACAGGGGGCCTACGCAGTATTTT.

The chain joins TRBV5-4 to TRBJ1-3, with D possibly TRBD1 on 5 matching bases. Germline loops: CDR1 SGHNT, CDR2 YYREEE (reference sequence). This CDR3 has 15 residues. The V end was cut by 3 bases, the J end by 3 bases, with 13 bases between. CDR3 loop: CASSYAGVSGNTIYF. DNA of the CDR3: TGTGCCAGCAGCTATGCGGGGGTTAGTGGAAACACCATATATTTT.

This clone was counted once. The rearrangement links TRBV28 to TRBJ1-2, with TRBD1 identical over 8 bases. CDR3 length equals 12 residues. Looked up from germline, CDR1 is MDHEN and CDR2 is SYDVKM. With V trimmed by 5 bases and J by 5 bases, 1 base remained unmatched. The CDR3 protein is CASSRTGYGYTF. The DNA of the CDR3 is TGTGCCAGCAGTAGGACAGGGTATGGCTACACCTTC.

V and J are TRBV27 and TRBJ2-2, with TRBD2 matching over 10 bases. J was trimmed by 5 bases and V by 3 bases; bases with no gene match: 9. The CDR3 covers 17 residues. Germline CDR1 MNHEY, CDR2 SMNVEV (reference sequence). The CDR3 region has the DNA TGTGCCAGCAGTTTCTATGGAGGTAGCGGGGGGACCGGGGAGCTGTTTTTT. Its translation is CASSFYGGSGGTGELFF.

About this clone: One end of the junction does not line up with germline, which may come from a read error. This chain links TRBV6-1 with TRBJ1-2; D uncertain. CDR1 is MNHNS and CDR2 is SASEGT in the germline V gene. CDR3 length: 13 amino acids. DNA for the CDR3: TGTGCCAGCAGGGAAGACACAGTTAGTGGCTACACCTTC. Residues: CASREDTVSGYTF.

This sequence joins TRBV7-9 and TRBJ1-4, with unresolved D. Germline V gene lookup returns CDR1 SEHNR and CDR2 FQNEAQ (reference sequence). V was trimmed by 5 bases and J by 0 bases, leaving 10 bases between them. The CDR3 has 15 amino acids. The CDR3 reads CASSATGATNEKLFF. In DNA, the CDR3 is TGTGCCAGCAGCGCCACGGGTGCAACTAATGAAAAACTGTTTTTT. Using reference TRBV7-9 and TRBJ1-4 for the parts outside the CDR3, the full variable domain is DTGVSQNPRHKITKRGQNVTFRCDPISEHNRLYWYRQTLGQGPEFLTYFQNEAQLEKSRLLSDRFSAERPKGSFSTLEIQRTEQGDSAMYLCASSATGATNEKLFFGSGTQLSVL.

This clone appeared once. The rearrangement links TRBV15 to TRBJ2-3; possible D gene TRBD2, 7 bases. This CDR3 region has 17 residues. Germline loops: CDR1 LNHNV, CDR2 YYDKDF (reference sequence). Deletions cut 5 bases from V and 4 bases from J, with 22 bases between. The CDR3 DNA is TGTGCCACCAGCGGGGGGGCCGGGGGCCTAGCAGCAGATACGCAGTATTTT. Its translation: CATSGGAGGLAADTQYF.